This record looks at one T cell receptor (beta chain) sequence and its context. As yet, its antigen is unknown. These data are taken from a study of a mutant IDH1 vaccine in newly diagnosed glioma. The overall study: The study started vaccination 4-6 weeks after radiotherapy alone, or with temozolomide cycles. Treated patients had a mean age of about 40 years and an approximately 60% male, roughly 40% female split. Before enrollment, the patients had been treated with radiotherapy alone, temozolomide alone, or both together. Most of them had received both.

The CDR3 length is 14 residues. The germline gives CDR1 PRHDT, CDR2 FYEKMQ (reference sequence). J lost 0 bases, V lost 6 bases, and 4 bases had no gene match. The protocol was immunoSEQ multiplex PCR, while the TCRdb copy is restricted to in-frame clones and leaves out a portion. This table has around 50,000 clones, roughly 83% appearing once. Time point meaning: week 47, end of study. Doses of 300 ug of mutant IDH1 20-mer peptide were given with topical imiquimod. Broader study findings: The vaccine induced immune responses, and these occurred in approximately 94% of patients.

The TCR comes from a young woman with glioma. Some clones in this sample may be carry-over from other donors' samples. The chain has TRBV13 and TRBJ2-7, with 8 bases identical to TRBD1. The input for sequencing was PBMCs, taken from a glioma patient whose treatment included an IDH1 peptide vaccine. This chain's CDR3 is CASSRQGSSYEQYF. The CDR3 coding sequence is TGTGCCAGCAGTCGACAGGGGAGCTCCTACGAGCAGTACTTC.